Many counts were recorded for the clone carrying this T cell receptor (beta chain). This record belongs to a study of CD8+CD57+ T cells in acquired aplastic anemia. About the study: An average of 3.2 ug of DNA was obtained from sorted CD4+ and CD8+ cells.

Profiling that covered TCR beta VDJ and CDR3 relied on genomic DNA as its template. One entry per CDR3 protein results from TCRdb running MiXCR on the reads. The profile shows about 160,000 distinct CDR3 sequences, 60% to 80% of them singletons. CDR3 length: 15 residues. The V and J ends lost 3 bases and 0 bases, in that order; junction bases with no gene match: 3. Germline CDR1 and CDR2: MNHNS and SASEGT. An expansion of CD8+CD57+ cells by flow cytometry had been shown in patients chosen for sequencing. Untreated patients provided the blood samples, with no therapy given before sampling. This chain links TRBV6-1 with TRBJ1-1; 8 bases map to TRBD1. The clonotype was recovered from a human donor with aplastic anemia. The sample was sorted CD4+, CD8+, or CD8+CD57+ T cells (not recorded which) from PBMCs. Here the CDR3 DNA reads TGTGCCAGCAGTGAGACAGGGGAGATGAACACTGAAGCTTTCTTT. Residues: CASSETGEMNTEAFF.